This T cell receptor beta chain was observed in a study of early T cells in non-severe SARS-CoV-2 infection. In the study overall: Investigators sequenced bulk RNA drawn from unsorted whole blood, and chains remained unpaired. Study-level results: Comparison of clonotypes with VDJdb favored anti-spike CD8 responses while missing private and CD4 specificities.

Individual cDNA molecules were tagged with unique molecular identifiers. MiXCR, run by TCRdb on the 5' RACE reads, gives a single entry per CDR3 protein. Of 30,000 to 40,000 distinct CDR3 sequences listed, roughly 5.7% are singletons. Trimming took off 6 bases at V and 9 bases at J, with 24 bases between the two ends. The CDR3 totals 15 residues. Germline V gene lookup returns CDR1 SQVTM and CDR2 ANQGSEA. This clonotype was seen ten or more times. The antigen remains undetermined. The gene calls are TRBV29-1 and TRBJ2-1, with a tentative D call TRBD1 (5 bases). This TCR came from an adult who was a healthcare worker with PCR-confirmed SARS-CoV-2 infection or an uninfected control (not recorded which). Material for sequencing was whole blood. The CDR3 is CSVDQTSSLQGEQFF. CDR3 bases: TGCAGCGTAGACCAAACCTCATCCCTCCAGGGTGAGCAGTTCTTC.